This TCR beta chain was identified during a study of blood T cells in healthy people across ages. About the study: About one barcoded beta molecule per two T cells was the capture yield of template switching. Broader study findings: One million T cells yielded diversity estimates that were considered underestimates. CMV status of donors was not determined, possibly confounding expanded clonotype changes. TCR beta diversity, measured per million T cells, fell in a roughly linear way with age.

The CDR3 spans 20 residues. V lost 0 bases to trimming and J lost 0 bases; unmatched junction nucleotides: 14. The V gene's germline CDR1 is LGHNA and CDR2 YNFKEQ. Using a J-beta primer mix together with a sample-barcoded 5' primer, a second PCR was run for about 6 to 11 cycles. TCRdb recomputed calls from the 5' RACE reads with MiXCR, one row per CDR3 protein. The sample has 630,000 or so distinct CDR3 sequences; approximately 31% are singletons. This clonotype has at least ten counts. Its antigen is not identified. The source is a woman of 80 years or more in good health. The chain carries TRBV4-2 and TRBJ2-3; TRBD2 matches at 8 bases. Sequenced: blood. The CDR3 DNA is TGTGCCAGCAGCCAAGATCCGCTTTCGGGGGGGCACGCTAGCACAGATACGCAGTATTTT. Amino acid sequence: CASSQDPLSGGHASTDTQYF.